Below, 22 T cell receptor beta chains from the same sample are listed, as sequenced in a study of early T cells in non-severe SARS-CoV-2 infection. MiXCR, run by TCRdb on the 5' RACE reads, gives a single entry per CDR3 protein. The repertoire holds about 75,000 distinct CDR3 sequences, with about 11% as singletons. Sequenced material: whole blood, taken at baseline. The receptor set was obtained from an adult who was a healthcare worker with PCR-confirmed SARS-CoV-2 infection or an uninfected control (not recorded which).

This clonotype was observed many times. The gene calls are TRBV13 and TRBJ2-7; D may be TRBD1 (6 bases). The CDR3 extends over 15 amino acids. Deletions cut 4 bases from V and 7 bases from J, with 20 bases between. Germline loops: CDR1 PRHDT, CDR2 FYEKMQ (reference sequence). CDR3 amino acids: CASSSTQGPLREQYF. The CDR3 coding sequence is TGTGCCAGCAGCTCCACCCAGGGGCCCCTACGTGAGCAGTACTTC.

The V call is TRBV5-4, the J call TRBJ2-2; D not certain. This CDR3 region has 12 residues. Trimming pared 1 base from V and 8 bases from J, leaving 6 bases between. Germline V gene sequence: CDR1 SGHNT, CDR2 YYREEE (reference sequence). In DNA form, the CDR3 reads TGTGCCAGCAGCTTGCACCTTGGGGAGCTGTTTTTT. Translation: CASSLHLGELFF.

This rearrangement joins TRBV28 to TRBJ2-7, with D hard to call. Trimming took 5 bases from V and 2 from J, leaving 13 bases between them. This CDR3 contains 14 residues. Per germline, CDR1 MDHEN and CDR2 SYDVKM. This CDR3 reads CASSRVGGAYEQYF. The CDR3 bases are TGTGCCAGCAGTCGCGTCGGTGGGGCCTACGAGCAGTACTTC.

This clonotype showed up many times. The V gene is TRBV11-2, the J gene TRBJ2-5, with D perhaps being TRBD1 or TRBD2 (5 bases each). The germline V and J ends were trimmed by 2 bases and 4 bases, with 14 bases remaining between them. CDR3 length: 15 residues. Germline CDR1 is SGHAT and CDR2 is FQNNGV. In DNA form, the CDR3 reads TGTGCCAGCAGCTTAAATAATGAGGGGCGAGAGACCCAGTACTTC. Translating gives CASSLNNEGRETQYF. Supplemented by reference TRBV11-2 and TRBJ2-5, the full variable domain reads EAGVAQSPRYKIIEKRQSVAFWCNPISGHATLYWYQQILGQGPKLLIQFQNNGVVDDSQLPKDRFSAERLKGVDSTLKIQPAKLEDSAVYLCASSLNNEGRETQYFGPGTRLLVL.

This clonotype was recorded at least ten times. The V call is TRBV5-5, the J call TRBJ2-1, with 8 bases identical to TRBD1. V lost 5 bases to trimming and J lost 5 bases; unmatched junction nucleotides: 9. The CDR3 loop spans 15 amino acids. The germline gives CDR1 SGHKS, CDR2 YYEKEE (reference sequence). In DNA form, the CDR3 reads TGTGCCAGCAGATTTGGACAGGGAAGGAACAATGAGCAGTTCTTC. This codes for CASRFGQGRNNEQFF.

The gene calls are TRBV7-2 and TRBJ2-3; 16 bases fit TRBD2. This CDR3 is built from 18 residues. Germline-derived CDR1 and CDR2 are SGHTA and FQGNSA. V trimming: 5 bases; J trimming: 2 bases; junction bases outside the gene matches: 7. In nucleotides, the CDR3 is TGTGCCAGCAGCAGGGGACTAGCGGGGGGGCTGGACACAGATACGCAGTATTTT. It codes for CASSRGLAGGLDTDTQYF.

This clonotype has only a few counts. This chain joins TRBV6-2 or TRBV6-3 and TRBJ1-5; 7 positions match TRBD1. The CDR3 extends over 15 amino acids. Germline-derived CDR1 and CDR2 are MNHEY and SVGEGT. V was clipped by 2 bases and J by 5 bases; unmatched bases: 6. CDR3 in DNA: TGTGCCAGCAGTTACCCCGAGAGGGGGCATCAGCCCCAGCATTTT. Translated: CASSYPERGHQPQHF.

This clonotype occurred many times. In DNA, the CDR3 is TGCAGTGCTAACCCCTTGGGGGGCGCGAACCCTAGCACAGATACGCAGTATTTT. Translated, it gives CSANPLGGANPSTDTQYF. The chain has TRBV20-1 and TRBJ2-3, with D perhaps TRBD1 or TRBD2 (6 bases each). CDR1 and CDR2 (germline): DFQATT, SNEGSKA (reference sequence). The CDR3 spans 18 residues. Between the trimmed V and J ends, which lost 4 bases and 0 bases, there was a span of 23 bases.

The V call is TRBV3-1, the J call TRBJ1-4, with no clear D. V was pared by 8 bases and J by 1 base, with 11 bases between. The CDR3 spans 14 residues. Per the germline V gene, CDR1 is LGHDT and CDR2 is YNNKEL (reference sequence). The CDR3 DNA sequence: TGTGCCAGCCGCCCGGGCAGAACTAATGAAAAACTGTTTTTT. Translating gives CASRPGRTNEKLFF.

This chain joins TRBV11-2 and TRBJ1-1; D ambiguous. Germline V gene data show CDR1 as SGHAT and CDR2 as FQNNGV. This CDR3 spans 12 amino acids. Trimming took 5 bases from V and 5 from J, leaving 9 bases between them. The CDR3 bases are TGTGCCAGCAGCCACACACGGACTGAAGCTTTCTTT. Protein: CASSHTRTEAFF.

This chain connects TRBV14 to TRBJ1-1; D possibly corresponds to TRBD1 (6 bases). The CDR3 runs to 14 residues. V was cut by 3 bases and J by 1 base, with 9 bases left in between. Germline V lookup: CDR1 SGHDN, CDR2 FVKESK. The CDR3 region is CASSQLGGNTEAFF. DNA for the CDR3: TGTGCCAGCAGCCAGTTAGGGGGGAACACTGAAGCTTTCTTT.

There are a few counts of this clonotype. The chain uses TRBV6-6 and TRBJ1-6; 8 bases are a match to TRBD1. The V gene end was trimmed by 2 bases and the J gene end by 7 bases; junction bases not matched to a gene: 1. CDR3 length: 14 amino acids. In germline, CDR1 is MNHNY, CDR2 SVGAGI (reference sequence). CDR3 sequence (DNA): TGTGCCAGCAGTTACACAGGGGGAAATTCACCCCTCCACTTT. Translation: CASSYTGGNSPLHF.

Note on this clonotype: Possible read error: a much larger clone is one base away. The CDR3 here is CASSLVYEQYF. In nucleotides, the CDR3 is TGTGCCAGCAGCTTAGTCTACGAGCAGTACTTC. The V call is TRBV7-2, the J call TRBJ2-7; the D is unclear. CDR3 size: 11 residues. V was trimmed by 1 base and J by 3 bases, leaving 1 base between them. The germline CDR1 and CDR2 sequences are SGHTA and FQGNSA.

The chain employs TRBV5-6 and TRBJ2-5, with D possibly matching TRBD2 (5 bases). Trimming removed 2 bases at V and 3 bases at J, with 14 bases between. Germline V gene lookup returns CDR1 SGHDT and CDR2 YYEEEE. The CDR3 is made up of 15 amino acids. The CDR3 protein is CASSFKGSGKETQYF. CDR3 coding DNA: TGTGCCAGCAGCTTTAAGGGTTCGGGAAAAGAGACCCAGTACTTC.

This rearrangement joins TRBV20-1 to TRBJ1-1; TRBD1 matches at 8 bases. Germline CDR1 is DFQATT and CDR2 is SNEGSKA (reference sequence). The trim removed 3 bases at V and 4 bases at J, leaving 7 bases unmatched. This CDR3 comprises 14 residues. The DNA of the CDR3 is TGCAGTGCTAGCCTAGGACAGGGAGTCACTGAAGCTTTCTTT. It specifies CSASLGQGVTEAFF.

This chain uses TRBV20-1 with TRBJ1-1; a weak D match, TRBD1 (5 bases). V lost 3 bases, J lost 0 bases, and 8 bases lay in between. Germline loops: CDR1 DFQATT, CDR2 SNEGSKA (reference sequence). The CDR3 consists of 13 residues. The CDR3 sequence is CSASNRMNTEAFF. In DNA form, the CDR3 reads TGCAGTGCTAGTAACAGGATGAACACTGAAGCTTTCTTT.

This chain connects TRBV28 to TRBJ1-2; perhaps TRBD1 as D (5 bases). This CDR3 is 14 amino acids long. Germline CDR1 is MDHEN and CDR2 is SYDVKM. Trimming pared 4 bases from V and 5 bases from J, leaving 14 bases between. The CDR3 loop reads CASSYLDRLYGYTF. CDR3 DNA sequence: TGTGCCAGCAGTTACCTCGACAGACTGTATGGCTACACCTTC.

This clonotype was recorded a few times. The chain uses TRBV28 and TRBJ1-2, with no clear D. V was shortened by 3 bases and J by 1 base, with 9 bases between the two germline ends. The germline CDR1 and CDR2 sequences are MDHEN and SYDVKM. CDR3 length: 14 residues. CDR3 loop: CASSFHRLNYGYTF. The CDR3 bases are TGTGCCAGCAGTTTTCACAGACTTAACTATGGCTACACCTTC.

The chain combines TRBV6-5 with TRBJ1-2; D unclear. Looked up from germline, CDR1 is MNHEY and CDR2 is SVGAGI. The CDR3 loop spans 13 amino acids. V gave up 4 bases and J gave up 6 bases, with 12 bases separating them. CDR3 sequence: CASSCSTIHGYTF. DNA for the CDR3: TGTGCCAGCAGTTGCTCGACAATCCATGGCTACACCTTC.

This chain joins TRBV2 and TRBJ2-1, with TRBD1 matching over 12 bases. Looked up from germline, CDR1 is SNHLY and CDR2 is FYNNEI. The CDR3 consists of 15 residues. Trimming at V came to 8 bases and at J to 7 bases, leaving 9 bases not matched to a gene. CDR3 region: CASEGTGGILNEQFF. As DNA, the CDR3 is TGTGCCAGCGAAGGGACAGGGGGCATATTGAATGAGCAGTTCTTC.

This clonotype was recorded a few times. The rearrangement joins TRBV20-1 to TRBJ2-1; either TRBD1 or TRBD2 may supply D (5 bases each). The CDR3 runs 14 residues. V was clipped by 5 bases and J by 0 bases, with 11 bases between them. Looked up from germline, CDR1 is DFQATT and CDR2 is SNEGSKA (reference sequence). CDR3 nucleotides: TGCAGTGCTGGGGACCTCCCCTCCTACAATGAGCAGTTCTTC. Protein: CSAGDLPSYNEQFF.

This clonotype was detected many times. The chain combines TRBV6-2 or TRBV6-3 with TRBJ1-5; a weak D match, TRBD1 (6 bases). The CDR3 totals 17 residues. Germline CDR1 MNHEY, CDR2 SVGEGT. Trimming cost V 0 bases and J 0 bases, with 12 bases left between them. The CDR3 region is CASSYSGGPYSNQPQHF. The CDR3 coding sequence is TGTGCCAGCAGTTACTCAGGGGGACCCTATAGCAATCAGCCCCAGCATTTT.